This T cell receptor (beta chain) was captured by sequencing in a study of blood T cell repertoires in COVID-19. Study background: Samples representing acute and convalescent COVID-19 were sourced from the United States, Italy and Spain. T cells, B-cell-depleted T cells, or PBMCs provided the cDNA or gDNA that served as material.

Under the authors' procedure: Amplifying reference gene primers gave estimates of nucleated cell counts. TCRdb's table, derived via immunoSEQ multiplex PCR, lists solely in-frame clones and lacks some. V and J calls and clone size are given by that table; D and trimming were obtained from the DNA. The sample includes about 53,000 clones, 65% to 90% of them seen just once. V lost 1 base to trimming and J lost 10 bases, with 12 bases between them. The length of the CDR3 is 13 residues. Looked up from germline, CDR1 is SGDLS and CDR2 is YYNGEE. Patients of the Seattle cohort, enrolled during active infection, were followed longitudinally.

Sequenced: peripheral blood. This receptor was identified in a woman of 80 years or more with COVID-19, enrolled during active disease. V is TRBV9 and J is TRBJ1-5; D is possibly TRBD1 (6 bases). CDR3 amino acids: CASSVSSDSPQHF. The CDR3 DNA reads TGTGCCAGCAGCGTATCCTCGGACAGTCCCCAGCATTTT. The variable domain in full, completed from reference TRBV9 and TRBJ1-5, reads DSGVTQTPKHLITATGQRVTLRCSPRSGDLSVYWYQQSLDQGLQFLIQYYNGEERAKGNILERFSAQQFPDLHSELNLSSLELGDSALYFCASSVSSDSPQHFGDGTRLSIL.